The 8 T cell receptor beta chains below all came from one sample that was sequenced in a study of cytomegalovirus exposure and HLA in healthy donors. Vbeta (60) and Jbeta (13) primers were used in the PCR. Measured with immunoSEQ multiplex PCR; TCRdb has only the in-frame clones, and not every one. The table has around 160,000 clones, about four fifths seen once. The sequenced sample consisted of PBMCs. The source is a male donor in good health and CMV-seropositive.

This clone was counted a single time. The V call is TRBV19, the J call TRBJ2-1; D gene uncertain. Trimming stripped 3 bases from V and 4 bases from J, with 10 bases between. This CDR3 has 14 amino acids. Germline values: CDR1 LNHDA, CDR2 SQIVND (reference sequence). The CDR3 DNA sequence: TGTGCCAGTAGTATTGAGTCATTTTACAATGAGCAGTTCTTC. It yields the protein CASSIESFYNEQFF. Supplemented by reference TRBV19 and TRBJ2-1, the full variable domain reads DGGITQSPKYLFRKEGQNVTLSCEQNLNHDAMYWYRQDPGQGLRLIYYSQIVNDFQKGDIAEGYSVSREKKESFPLTVTSAQKNPTAFYLCASSIESFYNEQFFGPGTRLTVL.

The chain carries TRBV4-1 and TRBJ1-6; D is ambiguous. CDR1 is MGHRA and CDR2 is YSYEKL in the germline V gene. The CDR3 totals 16 residues. The ends were cut back, 1 base at V and 9 bases at J, with 16 bases in the middle. The CDR3 region has the DNA TGCGCCAGCAGCCAAGTTTTCTCGAGATACGGTTCACCCCTCCACTTT. This translates into CASSQVFSRYGSPLHF.

The chain couples TRBV7-2 to TRBJ1-5; D is perhaps TRBD1 (6 bases). The CDR3 loop spans 16 amino acids. The V gene's germline CDR1 is SGHTA and CDR2 FQGNSA. V lost 5 bases to trimming and J lost 2 bases, with 16 bases between them. The CDR3 DNA reads as TGTGCCAGCAGCCGGGGGGGCGGGGGTGGCAATCAGCCCCAGCATTTT. Protein product: CASSRGGGGGNQPQHF.

The CDR3 nucleotides read TGTGCCAGTAGTAAATCGACAGGGTCGAGCAACTATGGCTACACCTTC. It is translated as CASSKSTGSSNYGYTF. V and J are TRBV19 and TRBJ1-2; 7 bases are a match to TRBD1. The CDR3 loop spans 16 amino acids. V trimming: 4 bases; J trimming: 2 bases; junction bases outside the gene matches: 10. Per the germline V gene, CDR1 is LNHDA and CDR2 is SQIVND (reference sequence).

Turning to this clone: Other DNA variants within this sample encode the same CDR3. The rearrangement uses TRBV2 and TRBJ2-3, with 7 bases matching TRBD2. CDR3 length: 13 residues. The germline V gene has CDR1 SNHLY and CDR2 FYNNEI. J gave up 0 bases and V 6 bases, and 0 bases lay outside the gene matches. The CDR3 spells CASRAGSTDTQYF. As DNA, the CDR3 is TGTGCCAGCAGAGCGGGGAGCACAGATACGCAGTATTTT.

This chain links TRBV14 with TRBJ1-3; D might be TRBD1 (5 bases). V was cut by 1 base and J by 0 bases, with 13 bases left in between. The CDR3 covers 17 residues. The V gene's germline CDR1 is SGHDN and CDR2 FVKESK. The chain's CDR3 is CASSQARTSSSGNTIYF. The CDR3 bases are TGTGCCAGCAGCCAAGCCCGGACATCAAGCTCTGGAAACACCATATATTTT.

This rearrangement joins TRBV27 to TRBJ1-1; TRBD1 matches at 8 bases. The V segment lost 4 bases and the J segment 8 bases; nucleotides outside the gene matches: 9. Germline assignment: CDR1 MNHEY and CDR2 SMNVEV (reference sequence). This CDR3 comprises 14 residues. CDR3 sequence: CASSSPLQGAEAFF. DNA for the CDR3: TGTGCCAGCAGTTCCCCCCTCCAGGGGGCCGAAGCTTTCTTT.

V usage is TRBV2 and J usage is TRBJ2-4; D might be TRBD2 (6 bases). The CDR3 contains 16 residues. Germline-derived CDR1 and CDR2 are SNHLY and FYNNEI. V lost 7 bases and J 8 bases, leaving 24 bases between the germline ends. CDR3 sequence: CASNYNRDGGFDIQYF. CDR3 DNA sequence: TGTGCCAGCAACTACAACCGGGATGGGGGGTTTGACATTCAGTACTTC.